The next 18 T cell receptor beta chains were all read from a single sample in a study of T cell repertoires in cytomegalovirus infection. TCRdb independently ran MiXCR on the reads; one entry per CDR3 protein. The top ten clones hold around 12% of a sample with 750,000 to 950,000 distinct CDR3 sequences, under 35% of them seen once. The antigens for these receptors are not known. This material consisted of cultured CD8+ T cells from PBMCs, taken from culture after CMV antigen stimulation. The receptor source for this set is a human donor in good health (CMV status not recorded). Some clones in this sample may be carry-over from other donors' samples.

The V call is TRBV4-1, the J call TRBJ2-3, with D maybe TRBD2 (6 bases). There are 15 residues in the CDR3. V was pared by 1 base and J by 3 bases, with 11 bases between. Germline V lookup: CDR1 MGHRA, CDR2 YSYEKL. Here the CDR3 DNA reads TGCGCCAGCAGCCAAGGGGCGGGGCCGACAGATACGCAGTATTTT. Translating it yields CASSQGAGPTDTQYF.

This clonotype has just a few counts. The rearrangement uses TRBV7-9 and TRBJ2-2; maybe TRBD1 (6 bases). CDR1 is SEHNR, CDR2 FQNEAQ, per germline (reference sequence). Deletions cut 5 bases from V and 3 bases from J, with 16 bases between. The CDR3 is made up of 16 amino acids. CDR3 nucleotide sequence: TGTGCCAGCAGCCCCCGGTGGGACAAGTACACCGGGGAGCTGTTTTTT. It is translated as CASSPRWDKYTGELFF.

This clonotype has only a few counts. The chain's CDR3 is CASSRLGNSLRDTQYF. The DNA of the CDR3 is TGTGCCAGCAGCCGCCTTGGGAACAGCTTGAGAGATACGCAGTATTTT. The V call is TRBV7-6, the J call TRBJ2-3; D gene unclear. CDR1 is SGHVS and CDR2 is FNYEAQ in the germline V gene. CDR3 size: 16 residues. V was cut by 5 bases and J by 5 bases, with 20 bases left in between.

As to this clonotype: A read error may produce the germline difference seen at one junction end. The V call is TRBV4-1, the J call TRBJ2-3; 11 positions match TRBD2. This CDR3 has 15 amino acids. Germline assignment: CDR1 MGHRA and CDR2 YSYEKL. CDR3 sequence reads: CASSLAGGTPETQYF. Written as DNA, the CDR3 is TGCGCCAGCAGCCTAGCGGGGGGGACCCCAGAGACGCAGTATTTT.

The V and J genes are TRBV27 and TRBJ2-3; 11 nucleotides line up with TRBD2. There are 16 residues in the CDR3. Per germline, CDR1 MNHEY and CDR2 SMNVEV (reference sequence). With 4 bases clipped from V and 2 bases from J, the junction kept 5 bases outside the gene matches. The CDR3 bases are TGTGCCAGCAGTTCGACTAGCGGGGAGGACACAGATACGCAGTATTTT. This gives the protein CASSSTSGEDTDTQYF.

This clonotype has a handful of counts. This chain connects TRBV7-9 to TRBJ2-7; D gene uncertain. V lost 5 bases, J lost 0 bases, and 11 bases lay in between. CDR3 length equals 14 residues. The germline V gene encodes CDR1 SEHNR and CDR2 FQNEAQ (reference sequence). CDR3 protein: CASSQADYSYEQYF. The CDR3 nucleotides read TGTGCCAGCAGCCAAGCAGATTACTCCTACGAGCAGTACTTC.

The chain is built from TRBV6-5 and TRBJ1-1, with a tentative D call TRBD1 (5 bases). Germline V CDR1 and CDR2: MNHEY, SVGAGI. The CDR3 sequence is 13 residues long. V was trimmed by 8 bases and J by 4 bases, leaving 14 bases between them. The CDR3 loop reads CASRGTLGTEAFF. The CDR3 bases are TGTGCCAGCCGCGGGACTTTGGGCACTGAAGCTTTCTTT.

Many counts were recorded for this clonotype. The genes are TRBV7-8 and TRBJ2-5; tentatively, D is TRBD1 or TRBD2 (6 bases each). Germline-derived CDR1 and CDR2 are SGHVS and FQNEAQ. V was pared by 5 bases and J by 5 bases, with 24 bases between. The CDR3 totals 17 residues. The CDR3 reads CASSRRRGDPVWETQYF. The CDR3 DNA sequence: TGTGCCAGCAGCCGACGGAGGGGGGACCCTGTGTGGGAGACCCAGTACTTC.

This clonotype was observed a handful of times. CDR3 sequence reads: CASIADMNTEAFF. The CDR3 nucleotides are TGTGCCAGCATCGCAGACATGAACACTGAAGCTTTCTTT. The chain uses TRBV6-6 and TRBJ1-1; D remains ambiguous. The CDR3 consists of 13 residues. Trimming left V 7 bases short and J 0 bases short, with 9 bases between. The germline gives CDR1 MNHNY, CDR2 SVGAGI (reference sequence).

The chain carries TRBV6-6 and TRBJ2-3; 7 bases are shared with TRBD1. The CDR3 totals 15 residues. J lost 4 bases, V lost 6 bases, and 10 bases had no gene match. In germline, CDR1 is MNHNY, CDR2 SVGAGI (reference sequence). The CDR3 loop is CASRPGQVGADTQYF. The CDR3 coding sequence is TGTGCCAGCAGACCCGGACAGGTTGGAGCAGATACGCAGTATTTT.

The V call is TRBV15, the J call TRBJ2-4; D is ambiguous. The germline gives CDR1 LNHNV, CDR2 YYDKDF (reference sequence). Trimming pared 6 bases from V and 8 bases from J, leaving 8 bases between. The CDR3 extends over 11 amino acids. The CDR3 region has the DNA TGTGCCACCAGTCCCGGGTACATTCAGTACTTC. Translating it yields CATSPGYIQYF.

The chain couples TRBV19 to TRBJ2-1; D gene uncertain. With 8 bases removed from V and 1 base from J, the gap between germline ends came to 9 bases. The CDR3 length is 13 residues. Looked up from germline, CDR1 is LNHDA and CDR2 is SQIVND (reference sequence). The CDR3 nucleotides are TGTGCCAGTTCGGATCAATCCTACAATGAGCAGTTCTTC. It codes for CASSDQSYNEQFF.

This clonotype was counted ten times or more. The chain couples TRBV7-8 to TRBJ1-6; D call uncertain. Trimming left V 5 bases short and J 1 base short, with 15 bases between. This CDR3 has 17 residues. Germline V gene data show CDR1 as SGHVS and CDR2 as FQNEAQ. The DNA for the CDR3 is TGTGCCAGCAGCCTCTTTGGGGTTAGGTCCTATAATTCACCCCTCCACTTT. It is translated as CASSLFGVRSYNSPLHF.

The V call is TRBV28, the J call TRBJ2-2, with 7 bases fitting TRBD1. Germline trimming cut 5 bases from V and 7 bases from J; bases unmatched to any gene: 10. Germline CDR1 and CDR2: MDHEN and SYDVKM. The CDR3 totals 15 residues. CDR3 nucleotide sequence: TGTGCCAGCAGTCTTCAGGGGACAGCGCACGGGGAGCTGTTTTTT. Translated, it gives CASSLQGTAHGELFF.

This clonotype has just a few counts. The chain carries TRBV6-1 and TRBJ2-1, with TRBD2 matching 8 bases. This CDR3 contains 15 residues. V lost 5 bases to trimming and J lost 10 bases; unmatched junction nucleotides: 13. Per the germline V gene, CDR1 is MNHNS and CDR2 is SASEGT. The CDR3 nucleotides are TGTGCCAGCAGTCCCCGGACTAGCCGGAATGGGGAGCAGTTCTTC. Its protein product is CASSPRTSRNGEQFF.

This clonotype was counted between two and nine times. The junction departs from the called germline gene at one end, perhaps through a read error. J is TRBJ2-5 and V is TRBV10-2; D possibly corresponds to TRBD1 (6 bases). Germline V gene lookup returns CDR1 WSHSY and CDR2 SAAADI. This CDR3 is 16 amino acids long. The CDR3 sequence: CASSESRTASQETQYF. The CDR3 bases are TGCGCTAGCAGTGAGTCGAGGACAGCGAGCCAAGAGACCCAGTACTTC.

The chain combines TRBV6-2 or TRBV6-3 with TRBJ1-5, with D possibly being TRBD1 (6 bases). V lost 6 bases and J 5 bases, leaving 17 bases between the germline ends. Per germline, CDR1 MNHEY and CDR2 SVGEGT. This CDR3 is 15 amino acids long. CDR3 bases: TGTGCCAGCAGCCAAGGACAGTCGGGCTATCAGCCCCAGCATTTT. Amino acid sequence: CASSQGQSGYQPQHF.

The genes are TRBV7-9 and TRBJ1-6; D is perhaps TRBD1 (5 bases). The CDR3 is 16 amino acids. The germline V and J ends were trimmed by 3 bases and 6 bases, with 15 bases remaining between them. CDR1 is SEHNR, CDR2 FQNEAQ, per germline (reference sequence). The CDR3 is CASSLGEGVGNSPLHF. The CDR3 coding sequence is TGTGCCAGCAGCTTGGGGGAAGGGGTCGGTAATTCACCCCTCCACTTT.